This is a list of T cell receptor beta chains from one sample in a study of cytomegalovirus exposure and HLA in healthy donors. Method: immunoSEQ multiplex PCR; TCRdb's copy keeps in-frame clones and lacks some. There are tens of thousands of clones in the sample; about 76% occur only once, and under 3.5% lies in the top ten. The source material was PBMCs. Receptor source: a man in his late teens or twenties in good health and CMV-seronegative. CDR3s include the opening cysteine and the closing phenylalanine or tryptophan. D genes are given only for firm matches. The size field is filled for only some rows; it gives once, few, many or a size class.

>TRBJ2-7|.|TRBV7-2|TRBD2
CASSSRGPSGGSPYEQYF
TGTGCCAGCAGCTCCAGGGGCCCTAGCGGGGGGTCCCCCTACGAGCAGTACTTC
>TRBJ1-1|.|TRBV28|.
CASSLGNPGTEAFF
TGTGCCAGCAGTTTAGGCAACCCGGGCACTGAAGCTTTCTTT
>TRBJ2-3|.|TRBV7-2|TRBD2
CASSAAGGSFDTQYF
TGTGCCAGCAGCGCAGCGGGGGGGTCGTTTGATACGCAGTATTTT
>TRBJ2-5|.|TRBV14|.
CASSQGWAETQYF
TGTGCCAGCAGCCAAGGATGGGCAGAGACCCAGTACTTC
>TRBJ2-1|.|TRBV14|.
CASSEGGGPYEQFF
TGTGCCAGCAGCGAGGGCGGGGGCCCTTACGAGCAGTTCTTC
>TRBJ2-5|.|TRBV27|TRBD1
CASGPVRGRGGLTQYF
TGTGCCAGCGGACCGGTCAGGGGGCGTGGGGGACTGACCCAGTACTTC
>TRBJ2-5|.|TRBV9|.
CASSGRDSTQETQYF
TGTGCCAGCAGCGGAAGGGACTCTACACAAGAGACCCAGTACTTC
>TRBJ1-3|.|TRBV9|.
CASSVNGGDTIYF
TGTGCCAGCAGCGTAAACGGCGGGGACACCATATATTTT
>TRBJ1-2|.|TRBV6-5|.
CASLGARGYTF
TGTGCCAGCCTGGGGGCCAGGGGCTACACCTTC
>TRBJ2-2|.|TRBV7-3|.
CASSTDGQANTGELFF
TGTGCCAGCAGTACAGATGGGCAGGCCAACACCGGGGAGCTGTTTTTT
>TRBJ1-2|.|TRBV9|.
CASSGTVVSGSDGYTF
TGTGCCAGCAGCGGGACAGTCGTATCAGGGTCTGATGGCTACACCTTC
>TRBJ2-1|.|TRBV25-1|.
CASTSRDYNEQFF
TGTGCCAGCACGTCCAGGGACTACAATGAGCAGTTCTTC
>TRBJ1-4|.|TRBV30|.
CAWSGGPNEKLFF
TGTGCCTGGAGTGGGGGCCCCAATGAAAAACTGTTTTTT
>TRBJ1-6|.|TRBV5-4|TRBD1
CASSSLRGQINSPPHF
TGTGCCAGCAGCTCGCTCAGGGGGCAAATTAATTCACCCCCCCACTTT
>TRBJ2-2|.|TRBV6-1|.
CASSFGQDNTGELFF
TGTGCCAGCAGCTTCGGACAAGATAACACCGGGGAGCTGTTTTTT
>TRBJ2-1|.|TRBV7-9|.
CASSLIEGTNAMRQFF
TGTGCCAGCAGCTTAATCGAGGGAACAAATGCAATGAGGCAGTTCTTC
>TRBJ1-2|few|TRBV7-9|.
CASSREPARIVYGYTF
TGTGCCAGCAGCCGAGAACCGGCTAGGATCGTCTATGGCTACACCTTC